One and the same sample provided the 6 T cell receptor beta chains below, sequenced in a study of shared clonotypes between healthy human individuals (dated by TCRdb to 2020 to 2022). CD8 naive samples were CD45RO-negative cells positively selected for CCR7, giving a CD45RA+CCR7+ population that excluded TemRA cells. Library construction relied on the immunoSEQ multiplex PCR assay. TCRdb holds this immuneACCESS table with in-frame rearrangements only. Some clones are missing; in checked studies, unresolved V genes explain under half, and the rest has no known cause. Counted in this sample were about 2.2 million clones; just over 90% of them appeared once. Together, the top ten hold over 1.5% of the sample. Sequenced material: naive CD8+ T cells from PBMCs. The sample's cell subset or site label, in plain terms: CD45RA+CCR7+. These receptors were obtained from a man aged 18 to 29 in good health. Some clones in this sample may be carry-over from other donors' samples.

In this sample, this clone turned up a few times. The J gene is TRBJ1-1, the V gene TRBV5-1, with TRBD1 matching over 8 bases. V dropped 0 bases and J dropped 9; count of bases not matched to a gene: 7. Germline assignment: CDR1 SGHRS and CDR2 YFSETQ. This CDR3 is built from 14 residues. This CDR3 reads CASSLGQGSLQAFF. In DNA form, the CDR3 reads TGCGCCAGCAGCTTGGGACAGGGGTCGCTTCAAGCTTTCTTT.

This sequence joins TRBV25-1 and TRBJ2-2, with D possibly TRBD1 on 6 matching bases. CDR1 is MGHDK, CDR2 SYGVNS, per germline. The CDR3 has 14 amino acids. Trimming cost V 8 bases and J 7 bases, with 17 bases left between them. CDR3 DNA sequence: TGTGCCAGCGCCCCCAGGGGCGCATACGGGGAGCTGTTTTTT. As protein: CASAPRGAYGELFF.

This clone occurred once. The chain is built from TRBV6-5 and TRBJ1-1; D not resolved. Trimming took off 7 bases at V and 4 bases at J, with 16 bases between the two ends. This CDR3 is 14 amino acids long. CDR1 is MNHEY, CDR2 SVGAGI, per germline. CDR3 DNA: TGTGCCAGCACCAACCCGAACGGACCCACTGAAGCTTTCTTT. As protein: CASTNPNGPTEAFF.

The rearrangement links TRBV6-5 to TRBJ2-1, with D possibly being TRBD2 (5 bases). Germline V gene sequence: CDR1 MNHEY, CDR2 SVGAGI. CDR3 size: 15 residues. V was clipped by 8 bases and J by 7 bases, with 21 bases between them. Written as DNA, the CDR3 is TGTGCCAGCGGATTATATAGCGAGTCTGGGAATGAGCAGTTCTTC. Protein: CASGLYSESGNEQFF.

J is TRBJ2-5 and V is TRBV29-1; D unclear. V lost 3 bases, J lost 3 bases, and 14 bases lay in between. Per germline, CDR1 SQVTM and CDR2 ANQGSEA. The CDR3 is 14 amino acids. The CDR3 loop is CSVESEVFEETQYF. CDR3 coding DNA: TGCAGCGTTGAGTCCGAGGTATTCGAAGAGACCCAGTACTTC.

This clone was seen only once. The rearrangement links TRBV7-9 to TRBJ1-5; D remains unclear. Trimming pared 5 bases from V and 2 bases from J, leaving 4 bases between. Germline V gene sequence: CDR1 SEHNR, CDR2 FQNEAQ (reference sequence). The CDR3 consists of 12 residues. Here the CDR3 reads CASSERNQPQHF. CDR3 in DNA: TGTGCCAGCAGCGAACGCAATCAGCCCCAGCATTTT.